This passage covers 21 T cell receptor beta chains from one sample sequenced in a study of beta chain features in type 1 diabetes. The sequenced template was cDNA made from the entire isolated RNA. Produced via immunoSEQ multiplex PCR; TCRdb's table is partial and in-frame only. The data hold roughly 370,000 clones, with approximately 15% observed a single time. The sample consisted of naive CD4+ T cells from blood. The source of these receptors is a man aged 30-40 years in good health.

This clone was observed a handful of times. The chain couples TRBV9 to TRBJ2-1, with D hard to call. V was shortened by 0 bases and J by 5 bases, with 12 bases between the two germline ends. This CDR3 is built from 15 residues. Germline-derived CDR1 and CDR2 are SGDLS and YYNGEE. In DNA form, the CDR3 reads TGTGCCAGCAGCGTAGGTTCGTTCGGACACAATGAGCAGTTCTTC. It codes for CASSVGSFGHNEQFF.

This clone turned up a few times. The chain combines TRBV11-2 with TRBJ2-7; weak D call: TRBD1 (6 bases). CDR3 length: 16 amino acids. Germline-derived CDR1 and CDR2 are SGHAT and FQNNGV. Trimming pared 2 bases from V and 4 bases from J, leaving 18 bases between. CDR3 bases: TGTGCCAGCAGCTTACTTGTTTCAGGGGTTTGGTACGAGCAGTACTTC. Protein product: CASSLLVSGVWYEQYF.

This clone appeared a few times. V gene TRBV19 combines with J gene TRBJ2-3, with 7 bases aligning to TRBD2. The junction had 8 bases not matched to a gene; V was cut back by 6 bases and J by 2 bases. This CDR3 is 15 amino acids long. CDR1 and CDR2 (germline): LNHDA, SQIVND (reference sequence). CDR3 in amino acids: CASRNLADITDTQYF. CDR3 coding DNA: TGTGCCAGTAGAAATCTAGCGGACATCACAGATACGCAGTATTTT.

This clone was seen a few times. This chain joins TRBV11-2 and TRBJ2-7; D is undetermined. The CDR3 covers 11 residues. In germline, CDR1 is SGHAT, CDR2 FQNNGV. V was cut by 5 bases and J by 2 bases, with 4 bases left in between. The CDR3 sequence: CASSHPYEQYF. The CDR3 DNA is TGTGCCAGCAGCCATCCCTACGAGCAGTACTTC.

The chain joins TRBV28 to TRBJ2-3, with D maybe TRBD1 (6 bases). Germline-derived CDR1 and CDR2 are MDHEN and SYDVKM. The CDR3 sequence is 18 residues long. Trimming cost V 5 bases and J 0 bases, with 21 bases left between them. The CDR3 sequence: CASSLRRGRSTSTDTQYF. In DNA, the CDR3 is TGTGCCAGCAGTCTCCGAAGGGGGAGATCTACTAGCACAGATACGCAGTATTTT.

The J gene is TRBJ2-6, the V gene TRBV6-5; D call uncertain. The CDR3 runs 14 residues. The V gene's germline CDR1 is MNHEY and CDR2 SVGAGI. V lost 6 bases and J 0 bases, leaving 6 bases between the germline ends. The CDR3 DNA is TGTGCCAGCAGCCGTATCTCTGGGGCCAACGTCCTGACTTTC. Amino acid sequence: CASSRISGANVLTF.

The V gene is TRBV4-3, the J gene TRBJ2-3; the D call may be TRBD1 or TRBD2 (5 bases each). Germline-derived CDR1 and CDR2 are LGHNA and YSLEER. V lost 2 bases, J lost 5 bases, and 14 bases lay in between. There are 15 residues in the CDR3. The CDR3 is CASSQTGTALDTQYF. DNA of the CDR3: TGCGCCAGCAGCCAAACCGGGACCGCGTTAGATACGCAGTATTTT.

J is TRBJ2-5 and V is TRBV10-3; D may match TRBD1 or TRBD2 (5 bases each). Germline CDR1 is ENHRY and CDR2 is SYGVKD. There are 13 residues in the CDR3. V lost 7 bases and J lost 2, with 11 bases in between. This chain's CDR3 is CAIKGPLQETQYF. The CDR3 coding sequence is TGTGCCATCAAGGGACCCTTACAAGAGACCCAGTACTTC.

In this sample, this clone turned up many times. The V call is TRBV7-9, the J call TRBJ2-4; D is ambiguous. The germline V and J ends were trimmed by 1 base and 7 bases, with 2 bases remaining between them. The CDR3 extends over 11 amino acids. The germline gives CDR1 SEHNR, CDR2 FQNEAQ (reference sequence). Here the CDR3 DNA reads TGTGCCAGCAGCTTAGAGAACATTCAGTACTTC. Its translation: CASSLENIQYF.

This clone was detected only a few times. The V call is TRBV28, the J call TRBJ1-5; no definite D call. The CDR3 sequence is 15 residues long. Trimming shortened V by 2 bases and J by 5 bases, and 13 bases separated the two germline ends. CDR1 and CDR2 (germline): MDHEN, SYDVKM. DNA of the CDR3: TGTGCCAGCAGTTTAGTTACTTCTGATTATCAGCCCCAGCATTTT. This sequence encodes CASSLVTSDYQPQHF.

This chain joins TRBV2 and TRBJ2-5; the D gene is possibly TRBD2 (6 bases). Trimming removed 6 bases from V and 3 bases from J, with 11 bases in between. Germline CDR1 is SNHLY and CDR2 is FYNNEI. This CDR3 comprises 13 residues. The CDR3 here is CASRDYSKETQYF. Written as DNA, the CDR3 is TGTGCCAGCAGGGACTACTCGAAAGAGACCCAGTACTTC. The variable domain in full, completed from reference TRBV2 and TRBJ2-5, reads EPEVTQTPSHQVTQMGQEVILRCVPISNHLYFYWYRQILGQKVEFLVSFYNNEISEKSEIFDDQFSVERPDGSNFTLKIRSTKLEDSAMYFCASRDYSKETQYFGPGTRLLVL.

The chain couples TRBV29-1 to TRBJ2-2; D assignment may be TRBD1 or TRBD2 (5 bases each). Trimming left V 5 bases short and J 5 bases short, with 18 bases between. This CDR3 spans 15 amino acids. Germline CDR1 and CDR2: SQVTM and ANQGSEA. CDR3 nucleotide sequence: TGCAGCGTTTATACGGGACCGGATATGACCGGGGAGCTGTTTTTT. Its translation is CSVYTGPDMTGELFF.

This clone was observed a few times. The chain links TRBV30 to TRBJ1-3, with no clear D. The V gene lost 0 bases and the J gene lost 9 bases, with 12 bases spanning the gap. The CDR3 contains 13 residues. In germline, CDR1 is GTSNPN, CDR2 SVGIG (reference sequence). Here the CDR3 DNA reads TGTGCCTGGAGTGTAAGGGCTGTTGGCACCATATATTTT. Translated, it gives CAWSVRAVGTIYF.

Turning to this clone: The same CDR3 also results from other DNA sequences found in this sample. The chain recombines TRBV30 with TRBJ1-5; no definite D call. This CDR3 has 13 residues. Trimming took off 0 bases at V and 4 bases at J, with 7 bases between the two ends. In germline, CDR1 is GTSNPN, CDR2 SVGIG (reference sequence). The CDR3 reads CAWSVPGNQPQHF. CDR3 nucleotides: TGTGCCTGGAGTGTTCCAGGAAATCAGCCCCAGCATTTT.

This clone was seen only a few times. V gene TRBV29-1 combines with J gene TRBJ2-5, with D maybe TRBD2 (6 bases). V lost 2 bases and J 9 bases, leaving 16 bases between the germline ends. The CDR3 sequence is 13 residues long. CDR1 SQVTM and CDR2 ANQGSEA come from the germline V gene. The CDR3 protein is CSVERDSRAAQYF. In DNA, the CDR3 is TGCAGCGTTGAAAGGGACTCCCGGGCGGCCCAGTACTTC.

V usage is TRBV18 and J usage is TRBJ1-1; weak D call: TRBD1 (5 bases). This CDR3 is built from 12 residues. The V and J ends lost 6 bases and 7 bases respectively, with 12 bases between them. Germline CDR1 and CDR2: KGHSH and LQKENI. CDR3 sequence (DNA): TGTGCCAGCTCCCCCAGGCAGGGTGAAGCTTTCTTT. Protein product: CASSPRQGEAFF.

The sample holds a few counts of this clone. The chain has TRBV5-1 and TRBJ2-1; a possible D gene is TRBD1 (6 bases). CDR3 length: 15 residues. CDR1 and CDR2 from the germline V gene are SGHRS and YFSETQ. V was pared by 4 bases and J by 9 bases, with 20 bases between. The CDR3 reads CASSLRGLGAGEQFF. In nucleotides, the CDR3 is TGCGCCAGCAGCCTCCGGGGATTGGGGGCCGGTGAGCAGTTCTTC. Complete variable domain (other parts from reference TRBV5-1 and TRBJ2-1): KAGVTQTPRYLIKTRGQQVTLSCSPISGHRSVSWYQQTPGQGLQFLFEYFSETQRNKGNFPGRFSGRQFSNSRSEMNVSTLELGDSALYLCASSLRGLGAGEQFFGPGTRLTVL.

This clone was counted only a few times. The chain is built from TRBV14 and TRBJ1-2, with TRBD1 as a possible D gene (6 bases). The CDR3 spans 12 residues. Germline V gives CDR1 SGHDN, CDR2 FVKESK. V was trimmed by 6 bases and J by 8 bases, leaving 13 bases between them. CDR3 nucleotide sequence: TGTGCCAGCAGTATGACAGGCGTCGGCTACACCTTC. It translates to CASSMTGVGYTF.

This clone was seen a handful of times. This chain joins TRBV2 and TRBJ2-7; unclear D gene. There are 13 residues in the CDR3. The V gene's germline CDR1 is SNHLY and CDR2 FYNNEI. Trimming stripped 2 bases from V and 7 bases from J, with 12 bases between. CDR3 in DNA: TGTGCCAGCAGTGAAAGGTTGGCTGGGGAGCAGTACGTC. This gives the protein CASSERLAGEQYV.

This clone was counted between two and nine times. The genes are TRBV30 and TRBJ2-2; tentative D call: TRBD2 (6 bases). The germline V and J ends were trimmed by 3 bases and 6 bases, with 8 bases remaining between them. CDR3 size: 12 residues. Germline lookup yields CDR1 GTSNPN and CDR2 SVGIG (reference sequence). CDR3 amino acids: CAWRDYAGELFF. CDR3 nucleotides: TGTGCCTGGAGGGACTACGCCGGGGAGCTGTTTTTT.

This clone has just one count. J is TRBJ1-2 and V is TRBV4-3; D unclear. Germline CDR1 is LGHNA and CDR2 is YSLEER. This CDR3 has 15 residues. V shed 0 bases and J shed 2 bases, with 10 bases lying between them. CDR3 in amino acids: CASSQDIGRNYGYTF. The CDR3 coding sequence is TGCGCCAGCAGCCAAGATATTGGGCGGAACTATGGCTACACCTTC.